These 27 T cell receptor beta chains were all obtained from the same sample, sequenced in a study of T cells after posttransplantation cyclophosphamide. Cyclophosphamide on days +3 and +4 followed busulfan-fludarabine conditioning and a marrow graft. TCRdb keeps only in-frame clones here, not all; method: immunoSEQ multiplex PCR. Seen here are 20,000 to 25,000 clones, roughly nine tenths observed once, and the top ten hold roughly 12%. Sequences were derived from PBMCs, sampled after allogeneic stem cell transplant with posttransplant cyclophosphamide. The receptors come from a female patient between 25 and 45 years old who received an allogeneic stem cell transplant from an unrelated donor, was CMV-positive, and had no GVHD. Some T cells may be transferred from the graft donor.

The CDR3: CASSPRGGIAKNIQYF. The CDR3 DNA follows: TGTGCCAGTAGTCCGCGGGGGGGGATAGCCAAAAACATTCAGTACTTC. The V call is TRBV19, the J call TRBJ2-4, with 9 bases identical to TRBD2. Per germline, CDR1 LNHDA and CDR2 SQIVND (reference sequence). The CDR3 length is 16 residues. V lost 5 bases, J lost 0 bases, and 5 bases stayed unmatched. Drawing the rest from reference TRBV19 and TRBJ2-4, the complete variable domain is DGGITQSPKYLFRKEGQNVTLSCEQNLNHDAMYWYRQDPGQGLRLIYYSQIVNDFQKGDIAEGYSVSREKKESFPLTVTSAQKNPTAFYLCASSPRGGIAKNIQYFGAGTRLSVL.

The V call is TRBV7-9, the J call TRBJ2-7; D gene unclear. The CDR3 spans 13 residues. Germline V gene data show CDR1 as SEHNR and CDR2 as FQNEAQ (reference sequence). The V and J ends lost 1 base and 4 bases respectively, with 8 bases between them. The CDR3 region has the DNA TGTGCCAGCAGCTTAGGAGCTTCGTACGAGCAGTACTTC. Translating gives CASSLGASYEQYF.

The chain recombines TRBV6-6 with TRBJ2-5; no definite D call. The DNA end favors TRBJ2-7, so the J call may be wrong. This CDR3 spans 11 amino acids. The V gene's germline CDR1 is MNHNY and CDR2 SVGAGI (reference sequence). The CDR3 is CASSPRSEQYF. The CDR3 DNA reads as TGTGCCAGCAGCCCCCGATCCGAGCAGTACTTC.

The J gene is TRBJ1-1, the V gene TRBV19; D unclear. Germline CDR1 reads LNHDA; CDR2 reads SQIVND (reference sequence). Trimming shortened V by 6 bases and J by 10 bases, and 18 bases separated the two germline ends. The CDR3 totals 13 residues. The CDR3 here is CASRKTEGSRAFF. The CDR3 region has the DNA TGTGCCAGTAGAAAAACGGAGGGCTCCCGAGCTTTCTTT.

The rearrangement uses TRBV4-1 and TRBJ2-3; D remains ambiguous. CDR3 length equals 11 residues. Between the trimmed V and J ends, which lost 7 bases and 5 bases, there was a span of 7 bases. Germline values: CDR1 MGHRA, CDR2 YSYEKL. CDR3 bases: TGCGCCAGCACCTATGGAGATACGCAGTATTTT. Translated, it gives CASTYGDTQYF.

Here the CDR3 DNA reads TGTGCCAGCAGATTAACAGTGATGAACACTGAAGCTTTCTTT. Translating it yields CASRLTVMNTEAFF. The chain couples TRBV5-4 to TRBJ1-1; no firm D call. V shed 5 bases and J shed 0 bases, with 11 bases lying between them. Germline lookup yields CDR1 SGHNT and CDR2 YYREEE (reference sequence). The CDR3 totals 14 residues.

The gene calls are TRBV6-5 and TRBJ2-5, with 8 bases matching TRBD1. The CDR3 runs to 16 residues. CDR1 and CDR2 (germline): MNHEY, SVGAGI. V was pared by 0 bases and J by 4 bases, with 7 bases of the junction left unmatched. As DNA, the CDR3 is TGTGCCAGCAGTTACTCGGGTGCAGGGGGCACAGAGACCCAGTACTTC. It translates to CASSYSGAGGTETQYF.

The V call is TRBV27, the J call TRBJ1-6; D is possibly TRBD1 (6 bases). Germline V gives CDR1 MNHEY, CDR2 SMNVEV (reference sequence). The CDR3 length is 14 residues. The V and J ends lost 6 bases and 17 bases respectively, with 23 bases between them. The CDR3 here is CASSSLDSTRGVHF. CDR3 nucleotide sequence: TGTGCCAGCAGCTCCCTAGACAGTACCAGGGGTGTCCACTTT.

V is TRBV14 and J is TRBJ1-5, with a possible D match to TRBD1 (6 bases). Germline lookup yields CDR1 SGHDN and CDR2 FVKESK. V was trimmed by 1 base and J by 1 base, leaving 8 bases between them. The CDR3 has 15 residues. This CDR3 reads CASSQGQGSNQPQHF. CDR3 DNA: TGTGCCAGCAGCCAAGGCCAGGGGAGCAATCAGCCCCAGCATTTT.

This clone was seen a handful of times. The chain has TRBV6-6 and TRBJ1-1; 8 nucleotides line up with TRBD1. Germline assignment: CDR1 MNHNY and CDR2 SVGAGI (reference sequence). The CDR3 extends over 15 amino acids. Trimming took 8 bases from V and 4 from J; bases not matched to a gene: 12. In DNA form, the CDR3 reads TGTGCCAGCGCCCCGATGACAGGGGAGGGCACTGAAGCTTTCTTT. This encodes CASAPMTGEGTEAFF.

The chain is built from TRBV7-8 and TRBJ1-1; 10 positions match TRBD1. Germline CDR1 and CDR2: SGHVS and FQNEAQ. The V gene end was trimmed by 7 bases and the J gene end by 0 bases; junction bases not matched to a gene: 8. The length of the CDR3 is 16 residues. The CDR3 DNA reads TGTGCCAGCAACCCGCTGGGACAGGGGTTGAACACTGAAGCTTTCTTT. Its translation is CASNPLGQGLNTEAFF. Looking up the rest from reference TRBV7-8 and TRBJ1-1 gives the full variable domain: GAGVSQSPRYKVAKRGQDVALRCDPISGHVSLFWYQQALGQGPEFLTYFQNEAQLDKSGLPSDRFFAERPEGSVSTLKIQRTQQEDSAVYLCASNPLGQGLNTEAFFGQGTRLTVV.

CDR3 DNA: TGTGCCAGCAGCGTGGGACAGGGGGCCTATACGCAGTATTTT. Translation: CASSVGQGAYTQYF. The gene calls are TRBV9 and TRBJ2-3, with 12 bases aligning to TRBD1. After removal of 2 bases from V and 7 bases from J, the junction contained 2 bases not matched to a gene. The CDR3 length is 14 residues. CDR1 and CDR2 (germline): SGDLS, YYNGEE.

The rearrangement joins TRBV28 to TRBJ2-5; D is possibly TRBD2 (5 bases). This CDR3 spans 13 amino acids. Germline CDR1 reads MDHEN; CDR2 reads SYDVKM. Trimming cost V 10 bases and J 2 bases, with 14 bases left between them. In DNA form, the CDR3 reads TGTGCCACCAGAGGGAGCTTACAAGAGACCCAGTACTTC. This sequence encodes CATRGSLQETQYF.

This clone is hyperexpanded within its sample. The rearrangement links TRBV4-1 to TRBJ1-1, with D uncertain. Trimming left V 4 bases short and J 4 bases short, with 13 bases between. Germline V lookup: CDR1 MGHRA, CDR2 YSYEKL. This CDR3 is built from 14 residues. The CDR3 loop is CASSPRSEGTEAFF. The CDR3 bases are TGCGCCAGCAGCCCCCGCTCCGAGGGCACTGAAGCTTTCTTT.

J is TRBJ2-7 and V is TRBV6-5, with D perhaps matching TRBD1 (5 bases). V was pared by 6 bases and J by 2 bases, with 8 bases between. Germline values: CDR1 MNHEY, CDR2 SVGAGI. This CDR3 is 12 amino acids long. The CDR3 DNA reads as TGTGCCAGCAGCCACAGGCCCTACGAGCAGTACTTC. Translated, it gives CASSHRPYEQYF.

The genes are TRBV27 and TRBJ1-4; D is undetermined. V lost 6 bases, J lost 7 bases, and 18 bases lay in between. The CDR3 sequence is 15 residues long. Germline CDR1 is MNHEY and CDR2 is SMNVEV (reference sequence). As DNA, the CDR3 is TGTGCCAGCAGATCCCTCGGCCCAGAGGGTGAAAAACTGTTTTTT. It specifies CASRSLGPEGEKLFF.

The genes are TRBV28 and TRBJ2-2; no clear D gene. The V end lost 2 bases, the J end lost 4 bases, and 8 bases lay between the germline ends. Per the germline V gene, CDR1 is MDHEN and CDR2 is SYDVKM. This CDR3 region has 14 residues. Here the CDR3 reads CASSLGGITGELFF. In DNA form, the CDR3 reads TGTGCCAGCAGTTTAGGCGGCATCACCGGGGAGCTGTTTTTT.

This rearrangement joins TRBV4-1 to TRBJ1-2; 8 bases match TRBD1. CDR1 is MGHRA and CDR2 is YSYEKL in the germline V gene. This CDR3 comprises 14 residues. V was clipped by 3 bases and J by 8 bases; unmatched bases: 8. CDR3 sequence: CASSHLTGDRGYTF. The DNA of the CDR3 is TGCGCCAGCAGCCACCTGACAGGGGATCGGGGCTACACCTTC.

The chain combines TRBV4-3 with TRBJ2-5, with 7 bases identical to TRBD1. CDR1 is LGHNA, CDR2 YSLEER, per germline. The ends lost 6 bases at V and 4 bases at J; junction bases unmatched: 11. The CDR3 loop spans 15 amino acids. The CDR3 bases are TGCGCCAGCAGTTCTAGACAGGGCTTGGGAGAGACCCAGTACTTC. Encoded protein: CASSSRQGLGETQYF.

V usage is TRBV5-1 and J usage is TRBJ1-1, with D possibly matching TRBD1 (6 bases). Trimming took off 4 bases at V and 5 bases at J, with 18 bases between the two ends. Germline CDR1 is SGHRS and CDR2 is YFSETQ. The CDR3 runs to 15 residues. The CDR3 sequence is CASSLPQGSATEAFF. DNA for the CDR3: TGCGCCAGCAGCCTCCCCCAGGGGTCGGCAACTGAAGCTTTCTTT.

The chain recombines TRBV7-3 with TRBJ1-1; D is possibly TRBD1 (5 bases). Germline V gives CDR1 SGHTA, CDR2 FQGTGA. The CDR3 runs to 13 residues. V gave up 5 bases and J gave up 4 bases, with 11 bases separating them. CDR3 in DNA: TGTGCCAGCAGCCGCAGGGATGGCACTGAAGCTTTCTTT. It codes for CASSRRDGTEAFF.

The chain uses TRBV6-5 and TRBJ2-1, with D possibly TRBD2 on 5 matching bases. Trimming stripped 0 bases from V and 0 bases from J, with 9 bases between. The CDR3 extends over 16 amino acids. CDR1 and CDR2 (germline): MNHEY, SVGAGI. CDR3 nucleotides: TGTGCCAGCAGTTACTCGGCGGGTAGCTCCTACAATGAGCAGTTCTTC. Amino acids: CASSYSAGSSYNEQFF.

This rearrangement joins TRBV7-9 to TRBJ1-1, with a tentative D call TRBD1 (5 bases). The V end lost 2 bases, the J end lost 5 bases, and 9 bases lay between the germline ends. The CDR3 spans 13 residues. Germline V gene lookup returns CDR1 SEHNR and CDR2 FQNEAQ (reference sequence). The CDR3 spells CASSLQGGTEAFF. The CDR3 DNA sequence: TGTGCCAGCAGCTTACAGGGCGGTACTGAAGCTTTCTTT.

CDR3 nucleotide sequence: TGCGCCAGCAGCTTCATGGGCGGGGCTGCGGCCAATGAGCAGTTCTTC. Translation gives CASSFMGGAAANEQFF. V and J are TRBV5-1 and TRBJ2-1, with D perhaps matching TRBD2 (6 bases). Germline V lookup: CDR1 SGHRS, CDR2 YFSETQ. The CDR3 is 16 amino acids. Trimming took 2 bases from V and 6 from J, leaving 18 bases between them.

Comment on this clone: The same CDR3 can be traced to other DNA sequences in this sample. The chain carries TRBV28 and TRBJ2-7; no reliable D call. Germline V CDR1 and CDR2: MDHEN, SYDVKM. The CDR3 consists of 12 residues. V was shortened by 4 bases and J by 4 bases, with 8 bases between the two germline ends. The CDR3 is CASSSPRYEQYF. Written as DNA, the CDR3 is TGTGCCAGCAGTTCGCCGAGGTACGAGCAGTACTTC.

The CDR3 is CASSLLLLRGQETQYF. As DNA, the CDR3 is TGTGCCAGCAGTTTACTCCTTTTGCGGGGACAAGAGACCCAGTACTTC. The chain combines TRBV28 with TRBJ2-5, with D perhaps TRBD2 (6 bases). Per germline, CDR1 MDHEN and CDR2 SYDVKM. The CDR3 consists of 16 residues. V dropped 2 bases and J dropped 2 bases, with 15 bases sitting between them.

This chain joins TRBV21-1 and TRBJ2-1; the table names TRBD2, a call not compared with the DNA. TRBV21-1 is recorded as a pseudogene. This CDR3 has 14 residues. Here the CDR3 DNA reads TGTGCCAGCAGCAAAGTTAAGGAGTACAATGAGCAGTTCTTC. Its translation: CASSKVKEYNEQFF.